A selection of T cell receptor beta chains follows, all from one sample in a study of shared clonotypes between healthy human individuals. The protocol was immunoSEQ multiplex PCR, while the TCRdb copy is restricted to in-frame clones and leaves out a portion. The sample carries 2 million or so clones, roughly 94% recorded once. The sample consisted of naive CD4+ T cells sorted from blood. The receptors come from a man between 18 and 29 years old in good health. Each CDR3 is given with its conserved first and last residue. D genes are given only for firm matches. Clone sizes are given selectively: once, few, many, or a class where the clone is expanded.

j_call clone_size d_call v_call cdr3_nt cdr3_aa
TRBJ2-2 - TRBD2 TRBV30 TGTGCCTTCGTAGCGGGATCGAACACCGGGGAGCTGTTTTTT CAFVAGSNTGELFF
TRBJ2-7 - - TRBV18 TGTGCCAGCTCACCACGGCCGCACACCCTCGGGCACGAGCAGTACTTC CASSPRPHTLGHEQYF
TRBJ1-1 - - TRBV7-9 TGTGCCAGTGTCATGAACACTGAAGCTTTCTTT CASVMNTEAFF
TRBJ2-7 - TRBD2 TRBV6-5 TGTGCCAGCACCGCGGGAGGATACGAGCAGTACTTC CASTAGGYEQYF
TRBJ2-7 - TRBD2 TRBV10-1 TGCGCCAGCAGGCCTAGCGGGGGCCGTGTGGAGCAGTACTTC CASRPSGGRVEQYF
TRBJ1-1 - - TRBV11-2 TGTGCCAGCAGCCCCGAGCCCCTGAACACTGAAGCTTTCTTT CASSPEPLNTEAFF
TRBJ2-7 - TRBD2 TRBV10-3 TGTGCCATCACCAGCGGGGGCTCCTACGAGCAGTACTTC CAITSGGSYEQYF
TRBJ1-6 - TRBD1 TRBV11-2 TGTGCCAGCAGCTTCGCAGGGGGCGTTAATTCACCCCTCCACTTT CASSFAGGVNSPLHF
TRBJ2-7 - TRBD1 TRBV29-1 TGCAGCGCTACAGGGGGGCCGTACGAGCAGTACTTC CSATGGPYEQYF
TRBJ1-2 - - TRBV6-1 TGTGCCAGCAAACGGCCTAACTATGGCTACACCTTC CASKRPNYGYTF
TRBJ1-4 once - TRBV4-2 TGTGCCAGCAGCCAAGCCGGGACACCAACTAATGAAAAACTGTTTTTT CASSQAGTPTNEKLFF
TRBJ2-1 - TRBD2 TRBV10-3 TGTGCCATCAGTGGACGCGGCGGCGGGAGGGACAACAATGAGCAGTTCTTC CAISGRGGGRDNNEQFF
TRBJ1-3 - - TRBV5-1 TGCGCCAGCAGCTTGGGGGGAAATGGAAACACCATATATTTT CASSLGGNGNTIYF
TRBJ1-5 - TRBD1 TRBV19 TGTGCCAGTAGTAGGGGAGGGGGCTACTCGCATCAGCCCCAGCATTTT CASSRGGGYSHQPQHF